Sequencing of this T cell receptor (beta chain) was carried out in a study of T cells after yellow fever vaccination. There are a few counts of this clonotype. Its antigen is currently unknown. The V end was cut by 2 bases, the J end by 5 bases, with 6 bases between. This CDR3 region has 12 residues. Germline lookup yields CDR1 ENHRY and CDR2 SYGVKD. TCRdb analysed the 5' RACE reads with MiXCR anew, one entry per CDR3 protein. Of fewer than 450,000 distinct CDR3 sequences in the sample, roughly 8% were seen once. Study results and caveats: High-abundance clonotypes from the bulk population could contaminate FACS-sorted repertoires.

The sequencing used PBMCs, collected roughly 45 days after the first yellow fever vaccination. The sequence derives from a man aged 18 to 29 who received the YFV17D yellow fever vaccine. V and J are TRBV10-3 and TRBJ2-5, with D unresolved. As DNA, the CDR3 is TGTGCCATCAGTGAGCGTGGGGAGACCCAGTACTTC. It translates to CAISERGETQYF.